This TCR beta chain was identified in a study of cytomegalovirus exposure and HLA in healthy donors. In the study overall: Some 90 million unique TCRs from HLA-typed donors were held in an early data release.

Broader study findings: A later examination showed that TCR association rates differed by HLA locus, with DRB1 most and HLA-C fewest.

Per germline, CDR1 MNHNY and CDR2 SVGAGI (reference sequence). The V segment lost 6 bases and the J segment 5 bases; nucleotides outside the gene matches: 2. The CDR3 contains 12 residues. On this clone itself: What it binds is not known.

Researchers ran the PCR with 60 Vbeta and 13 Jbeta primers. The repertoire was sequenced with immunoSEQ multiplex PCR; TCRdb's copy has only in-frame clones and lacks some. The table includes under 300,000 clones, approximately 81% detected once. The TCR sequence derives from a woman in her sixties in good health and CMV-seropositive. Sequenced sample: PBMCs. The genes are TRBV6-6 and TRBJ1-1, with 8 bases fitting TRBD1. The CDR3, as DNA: TGTGCCAGCAGACAGGGGGGGACTGAAGCTTTCTTT. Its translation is CASRQGGTEAFF.